This T cell receptor (beta chain) was identified during a study of blood T cell repertoires in COVID-19 (dated by TCRdb to between 2020 and 2021). Study-level background: Collaborator samples came from the United States, Italy and Spain and covered acute and convalescent phases of COVID-19. The material from the prospective study consisted of cDNA or gDNA derived from T cells, B-cell-depleted T cells, or PBMCs. The dataset comprised deeply sampled blood TCRbeta repertoires from subjects exposed to, actively infected with, or recovered from COVID-19. The repertoires were released in a freely available public database meant as a resource for research on the immune response to SARS-CoV-2. The samples were drawn from two sources: the first 160 participants of the ongoing ImmuneRACE study, and some 1,300 subjects contributed by 6 global collaborators. Sample metadata almost always included a de-identified subject ID, COVID-19 status, age in years and sex. Where available, HLA class I and class II types were obtained from metadata supplied by the sample provider rather than from assay-based typing. What the authors observed across the whole study: How much clinical and demographic metadata was included differed by source and by participant, and the metadata was provided uncurated.

Enrolling through a virtual design, the prospective study's participants ranged in age from roughly 18 to 89 years and lived across some 23 United States geographic areas. In the prospective study, cohorts were assigned on the basis of participant-reported clinical history obtained from a screening survey and a study questionnaire. Exposed participants were defined as having been in contact with someone with a PCR-confirmed or clinician-diagnosed COVID-19 case within 2 weeks of study entry. Mobile phlebotomists in the prospective study collected whole blood, serum and a nasopharyngeal or oropharyngeal swab from every participant. Over an approximately two-month period, participants in the prospective study had the option of providing additional blood draws and questionnaires. Before DNA extraction, prospective study blood samples were shipped either frozen or at room temperature. TCRbeta CDR3 regions were amplified from genomic DNA by means of the immunoSEQ Assay, a bias-controlled multiplex PCR. Per the source publication's procedure: Nucleated cell counts per sample were estimated from amplification of reference gene primers within the assay. To quantify the absolute abundance of each unique TCRbeta CDR3 rearrangement, sequence reads were collapsed and filtered. Productive Simpson clonality was computed per sample as the square root of Simpson's diversity index over productive rearrangements. What TCRdb holds here is the immuneACCESS table cut down to in-frame rearrangements. Part of the clones is not present; checked against another copy, under half of the missing clones reflect an unresolved V gene, and the others are unexplained. The DNA gave D and trimming, while V, J and clone size come from that table. Counted in this sample were a few hundred thousand clones; 75% to 90% of them appeared once. The ten largest make up about 4.7% of the sample.

Comments on this clone: The antigen this receptor binds is unknown. Base qualities are missing; no much larger clone stands one base away.

Counted from cysteine to phenylalanine, this CDR3 has 17 amino acids. The read is trimmed to its CDR3 DNA, 51 bases read in frame from base 1. CDR1 and CDR2 (MNHEY, SMNVEV) derive from the germline V gene (reference sequence). Relative to germline, V is missing 2 bases and J is missing 6 bases, with 12 bases of the junction outside any gene match. The chain employs TRBV27 and TRBJ1-2; 10 bases in between match TRBD1. This receptor was taken from a woman aged 25 to 39 who had been exposed to COVID-19. The sequencing sample was made of PBMCs or T cells enriched from blood (not recorded which). The CDR3 is CASSLRPGTGAGDGYTF. The DNA sequence follows: TGTGCCAGCAGTTTAAGACCCGGGACAGGGGCTGGGGATGGCTACACCTTC.